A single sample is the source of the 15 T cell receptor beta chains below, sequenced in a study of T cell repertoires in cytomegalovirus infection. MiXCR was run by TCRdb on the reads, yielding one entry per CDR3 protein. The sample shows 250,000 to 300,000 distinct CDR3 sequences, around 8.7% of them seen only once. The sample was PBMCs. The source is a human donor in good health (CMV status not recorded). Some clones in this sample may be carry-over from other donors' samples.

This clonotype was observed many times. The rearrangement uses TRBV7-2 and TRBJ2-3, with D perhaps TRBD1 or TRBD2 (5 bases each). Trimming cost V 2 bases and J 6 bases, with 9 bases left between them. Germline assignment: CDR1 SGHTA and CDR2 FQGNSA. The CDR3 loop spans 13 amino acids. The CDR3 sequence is CASSLSGQDTQYF. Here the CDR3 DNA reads TGTGCCAGCAGCTTATCGGGGCAGGATACGCAGTATTTT. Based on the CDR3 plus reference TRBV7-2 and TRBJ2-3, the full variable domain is GAGVSQSPSNKVTEKGKDVELRCDPISGHTALYWYRQSLGQGLEFLIYFQGNSAPDKSGLPSDRFSAERTGGSVSTLTIQRTQQEDSAVYLCASSLSGQDTQYFGPGTRLTVL.

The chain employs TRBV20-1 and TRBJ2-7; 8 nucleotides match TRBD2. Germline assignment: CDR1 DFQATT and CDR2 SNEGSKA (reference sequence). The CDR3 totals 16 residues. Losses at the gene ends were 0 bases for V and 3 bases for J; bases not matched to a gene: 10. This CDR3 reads CSARDLGTRHIYEQYF. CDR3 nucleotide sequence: TGCAGTGCTAGAGATCTTGGGACTAGACACATCTACGAGCAGTACTTC.

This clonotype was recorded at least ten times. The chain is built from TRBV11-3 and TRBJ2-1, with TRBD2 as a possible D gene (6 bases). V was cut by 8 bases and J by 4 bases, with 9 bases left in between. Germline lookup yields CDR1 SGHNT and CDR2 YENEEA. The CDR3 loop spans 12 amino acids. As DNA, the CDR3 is TGTGCCAGCGGGCGGGAATACAATGAGCAGTTCTTC. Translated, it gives CASGREYNEQFF.

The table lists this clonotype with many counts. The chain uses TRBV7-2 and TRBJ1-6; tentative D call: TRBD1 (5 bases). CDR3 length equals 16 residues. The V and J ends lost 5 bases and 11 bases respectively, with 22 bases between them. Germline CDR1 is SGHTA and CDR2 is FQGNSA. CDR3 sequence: CASSPRDGTSKPPLHF. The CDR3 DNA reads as TGTGCCAGCAGCCCGAGGGATGGGACCTCGAAGCCACCCCTCCACTTT.

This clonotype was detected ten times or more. In DNA, the CDR3 is TGTGCCAGCAGCTTAGATCCCTACGAGCAGTACTTC. Amino acid sequence: CASSLDPYEQYF. The rearrangement links TRBV11-2 to TRBJ2-7; D remains unclear. V lost 0 bases to trimming and J lost 2 bases, with 2 bases between them. The CDR3 spans 12 residues. The germline CDR1 and CDR2 sequences are SGHAT and FQNNGV. Variable domain in full (rest from reference TRBV11-2 and TRBJ2-7): EAGVAQSPRYKIIEKRQSVAFWCNPISGHATLYWYQQILGQGPKLLIQFQNNGVVDDSQLPKDRFSAERLKGVDSTLKIQPAKLEDSAVYLCASSLDPYEQYFGPGTRLTVT.

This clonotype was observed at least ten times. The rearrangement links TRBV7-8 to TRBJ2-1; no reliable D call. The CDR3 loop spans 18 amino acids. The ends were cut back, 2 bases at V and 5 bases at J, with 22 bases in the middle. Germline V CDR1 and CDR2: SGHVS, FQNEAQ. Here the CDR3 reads CASSLNYRLRLPHNEQFF. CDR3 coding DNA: TGTGCCAGCAGCTTAAACTATCGTCTCCGCCTCCCCCACAATGAGCAGTTCTTC.

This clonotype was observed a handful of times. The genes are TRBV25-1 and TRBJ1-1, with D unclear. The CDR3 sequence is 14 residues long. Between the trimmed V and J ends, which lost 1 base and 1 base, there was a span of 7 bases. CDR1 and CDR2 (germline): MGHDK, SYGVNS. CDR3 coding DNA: TGTGCCAGCAGTGAATTTAAGGGGAACACTGAAGCTTTCTTT. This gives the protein CASSEFKGNTEAFF.

The CDR3: CASSSARGYTGELFF. The CDR3 nucleotides are TGTGCCAGCAGTTCCGCCAGGGGTTACACCGGGGAGCTGTTTTTT. The V call is TRBV6-8, the J call TRBJ2-2; perhaps TRBD1 as D (6 bases). This CDR3 region has 15 residues. The germline V gene has CDR1 MNHGY and CDR2 SAAAGT. Trimming cost V 4 bases and J 3 bases, with 12 bases left between them.

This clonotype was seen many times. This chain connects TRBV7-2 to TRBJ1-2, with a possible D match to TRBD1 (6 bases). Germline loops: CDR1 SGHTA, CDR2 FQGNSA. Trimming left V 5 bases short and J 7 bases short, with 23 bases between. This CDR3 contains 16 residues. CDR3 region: CASSLEGGTNAVGYTF. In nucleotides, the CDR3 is TGTGCCAGCAGCCTGGAGGGGGGGACAAACGCTGTTGGCTACACCTTC.

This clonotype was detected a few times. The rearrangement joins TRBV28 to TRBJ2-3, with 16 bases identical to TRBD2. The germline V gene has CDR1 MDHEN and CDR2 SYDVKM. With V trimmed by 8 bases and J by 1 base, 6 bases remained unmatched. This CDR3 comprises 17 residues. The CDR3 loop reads CASAGLAGGPGTDTQYF. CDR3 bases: TGTGCCAGCGCGGGACTAGCGGGAGGGCCAGGCACAGATACGCAGTATTTT.

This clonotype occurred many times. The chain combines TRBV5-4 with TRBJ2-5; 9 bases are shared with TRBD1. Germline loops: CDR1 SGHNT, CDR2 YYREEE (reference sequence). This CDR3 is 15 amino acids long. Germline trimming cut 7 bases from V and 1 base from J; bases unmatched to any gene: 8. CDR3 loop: CASAPGQGSQETQYF. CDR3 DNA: TGTGCCAGCGCGCCGGGACAGGGAAGCCAAGAGACCCAGTACTTC.

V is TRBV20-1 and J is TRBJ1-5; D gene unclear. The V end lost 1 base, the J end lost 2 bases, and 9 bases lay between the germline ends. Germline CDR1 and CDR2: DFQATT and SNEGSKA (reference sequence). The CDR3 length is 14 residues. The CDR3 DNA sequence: TGCAGTGCTAGAGTCGTGGTAGGCAATCAGCCCCAGCATTTT. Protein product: CSARVVVGNQPQHF.

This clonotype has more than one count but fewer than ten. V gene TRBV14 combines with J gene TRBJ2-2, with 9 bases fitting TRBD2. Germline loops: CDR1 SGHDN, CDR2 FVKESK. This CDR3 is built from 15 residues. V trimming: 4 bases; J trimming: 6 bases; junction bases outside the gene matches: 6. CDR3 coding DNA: TGTGCCAGCAGCCCGAGGCTAGCGGGATCCGGGGAGCTGTTTTTT. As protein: CASSPRLAGSGELFF.

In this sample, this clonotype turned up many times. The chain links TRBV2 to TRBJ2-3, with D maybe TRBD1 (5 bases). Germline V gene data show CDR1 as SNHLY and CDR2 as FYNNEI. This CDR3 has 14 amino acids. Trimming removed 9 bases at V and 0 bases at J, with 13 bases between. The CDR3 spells CASGQGRSTDTQYF. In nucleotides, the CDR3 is TGTGCCAGTGGGCAGGGAAGAAGCACAGATACGCAGTATTTT.

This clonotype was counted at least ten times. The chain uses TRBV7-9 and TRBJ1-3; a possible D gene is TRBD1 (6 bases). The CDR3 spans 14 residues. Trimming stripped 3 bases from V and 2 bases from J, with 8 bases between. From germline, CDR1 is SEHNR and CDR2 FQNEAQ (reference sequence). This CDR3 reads CASSLGHAGNTIYF. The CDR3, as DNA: TGTGCCAGCAGCTTGGGACATGCTGGAAACACCATATATTTT.